This T cell receptor (beta chain) came from a study of cytomegalovirus exposure and HLA in healthy donors. Study-level results: For presence/absence analyses, sequencing depth was assumed to be roughly uniform across donors.

Worth noting for this clone: Its antigen remains unidentified.

PCR primers comprised 60 Vbeta and 13 Jbeta primers. The protocol was immunoSEQ multiplex PCR, while the TCRdb copy is restricted to in-frame clones and leaves out a portion. The sample has around 40,000 clones. This CDR3 is 16 amino acids long. CDR1 and CDR2 from the germline V gene are LGHNA and YNFKEQ. Losses at the gene ends were 0 bases for V and 9 bases for J; bases not matched to a gene: 9. The sequence came from a man younger than 40 in good health and CMV-seronegative. Material: PBMCs. V usage is TRBV4-2 and J usage is TRBJ2-5; 11 positions agree with TRBD2. The DNA for the CDR3 is TGTGCCAGCAGCCAAGATAACAGGCTAGCGGGAGGTTCCCAGTACTTC. Its protein product is CASSQDNRLAGGSQYF.